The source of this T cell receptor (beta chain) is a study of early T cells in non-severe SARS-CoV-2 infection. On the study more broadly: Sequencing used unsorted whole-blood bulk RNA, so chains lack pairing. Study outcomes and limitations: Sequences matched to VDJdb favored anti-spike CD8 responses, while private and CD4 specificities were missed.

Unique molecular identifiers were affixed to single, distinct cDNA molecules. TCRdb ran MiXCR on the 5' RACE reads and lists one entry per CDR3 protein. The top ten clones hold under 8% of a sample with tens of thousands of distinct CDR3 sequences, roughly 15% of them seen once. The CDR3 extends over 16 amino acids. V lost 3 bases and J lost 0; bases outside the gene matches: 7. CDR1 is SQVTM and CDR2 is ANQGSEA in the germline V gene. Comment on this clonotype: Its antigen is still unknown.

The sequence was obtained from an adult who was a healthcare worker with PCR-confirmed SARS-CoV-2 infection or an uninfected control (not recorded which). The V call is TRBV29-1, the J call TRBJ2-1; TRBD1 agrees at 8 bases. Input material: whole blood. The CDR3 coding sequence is TGCAGCGTTGAGGAATACAGGGGGATCTCCTACAATGAGCAGTTCTTC. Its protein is CSVEEYRGISYNEQFF.